The clone carrying this T cell receptor beta chain turned up a few times. The CDR3 sequence is 14 residues long. The record originates from a study of T cells in localized non-small cell lung cancer. Clones were sequenced by immunoSEQ multiplex PCR, and TCRdb holds only the in-frame ones, with some missing. The table has about 970 clones, around 35% seen once. This chain joins TRBV8-2 and TRBJ1-1. TRBV8-2 is flagged as a pseudogene. The specimen comprised lung tumor tissue, sampled before any cancer treatment. The source of this sequence is a male donor aged 60 or over with stage II squamous cell lung carcinoma. This CDR3 is CASSDFRLGTEAFF. The DNA for the CDR3 is TGTGCCAGCAGTGACTTTAGACTAGGGACTGAAGCTTTCTTT.